The T cell receptor beta chain described here comes from a study of cytomegalovirus exposure and HLA in healthy donors (dated by TCRdb to about 2017). Broadly, across the study: An earlier analysis of fewer than 750 of the donors reported 276 Gb of sequence data and 100 million to 120 million unique TCR beta sequences obtained from about 200 million T cells. About 320 gigabases of sequencing data and 80 million or so unique TCR sequences were included in an early release covering roughly 700 HLA-typed donors. Among the 398 genotyped donors, more than 70% belonged to the genetic ancestry cluster associated with self-reported Caucasian donors. The study was designed to test whether signatures of past pathogen exposure could be identified by cataloging public T cell receptors. The study profiled the T cell repertoires of hundreds of subjects by immunosequencing and related them to cytomegalovirus serostatus. A separate validation cohort of over a hundred different subjects was used in addition to the 666-subject first cohort. The study combined high-throughput TCR immunosequencing, statistical association of individual TCRs with disease status, and machine learning to predict cytomegalovirus infection status. A later analysis re-analyzed previously published TCR beta repertoires from 500 to 700 donors and added high-resolution HLA genotyping to study TCR occurrence patterns. In the later analysis, no new phenotypic data were used to find candidate immune exposures; instead, reliance was placed on TCR beta sequences and their occurrence across donors. In an earlier analysis of more than 550 of the donors, high-throughput TCR beta sequencing was used to judge whether each TCR beta V gene segment behaved as functional or pseudogenic. Donor age, sex, ethnicity and CMV serostatus were collected together with the repertoire data. In a later genetic analysis, genome-wide SNP genotypes for 398 of the 666 donors were used, and that subset was treated as a discovery cohort. All discovery cohort repertoires had been generated on a single sequencing platform. Both class I and class II loci were covered by HLA typing, at four-digit resolution. Typing coverage varied by locus: roughly 620-640 donors for A, B, C, DRB1 and DQB1; approximately 500 for DQA1; around 570 for DPA1; 450 to 480 for DPB1. Roughly five DR-DQ haplotypes were handled as single units for association and clustering, since linkage in the cohort was strong. On average, roughly 250,000 unique TCR beta nucleotide sequences were sequenced per donor among 300 to 500 genotyped donors of the cohort, with 15% to 20% of those sequences being non-productive.

Preparation of the library involved the immunoSEQ multiplex PCR assay. For the multiplex PCR, a mixture combining 60 forward primers for TCR Vbeta segments and 13 reverse primers for TCR Jbeta segments was used. Amplification of the CDR3 region of rearranged TCR beta genes was performed with a multiplex PCR assay on genomic DNA. The amplified TCR beta libraries were sequenced on the Illumina HiSeq System as 87-base-pair reads. The authors processed their data as follows. A later analysis tallied 75 million to 95 million unique TCR beta chains across the 610 or so repertoires, and around 10 million of those chains were shared by two or more donors. Raw reads were error-corrected and collapsed into unique sequences by a nearest-neighbor algorithm in which closely related sequences were merged to remove PCR and sequencing errors. V, D and J gene segments were assigned by aligning CDR3 sequences to IMGT reference sequences. Each retained sequence needed at least a six-nucleotide match to both a V gene segment and a J gene segment. Rearrangements were called productive when the CDR3 lacked stop codons and stayed in frame with V and J; all others were non-productive. CDR3 was defined by IMGT convention, running from the second conserved V-encoded cysteine to the conserved J-encoded phenylalanine. Sequences without an unambiguous match to a single V gene segment were excluded from the earlier analysis of about 600 of the donors. An earlier analysis of a few hundred of the donors classified V segments as functional when productive rearrangements were above 56.7% and as segregating when the standard deviation between donors was above 5%. A statistical classification framework was developed to diagnose cytomegalovirus status using the catalog of TCR beta chain sequences. A later analysis assigned V and J genes by comparing TCR nucleotide sequences with IMGT/GENE-DB human TR gene sequences. Using the TCRdist pipeline, a later analysis assigned CDR3 sequences along with most-parsimonious VDJ recombination scenarios. In a later analysis, each TCR beta chain was defined by its CDR3 amino acid sequence together with its V-gene family, and reads without a unique V-gene family were excluded. To address suspected cross-contamination and a sequencing artifact, a later analysis removed 592 highly shared, low-generation-probability nucleotide sequences. In a later analysis, a clonal expansion index was calculated for each public chain from normalized within-repertoire ranks of inferred template counts. In a later analysis, generation probabilities were computed with a VDJ recombination model fitted to out-of-frame rearrangements, and the resulting probabilities were checked against IGoR. A later analysis scored TCR-TCR, TCR-HLA and TCR-CMV co-occurrence with hypergeometric tests, applying a repertoire-size bias correction to TCR pairs. To estimate false discovery rates, a later analysis permuted the HLA or CMV assignments 20 times. In a later analysis, co-occurring TCRs were grouped with DBSCAN, and TCRdist sequence similarity was added when clustering was performed within HLA-allele-positive subsets. Repertoires with fewer than 30,000 or more than 120,000 public chains, plus five repertoires with anomalous nucleotide sharing, were excluded from co-occurrence clustering. TCRdb re-hosts the immuneACCESS table, in-frame sequences only. Its copies lack some clones; in the studies checked, an unresolved V gene accounts for under half of them, and the cause for the rest is not known. D and trimming come from the DNA, and the V and J calls and clone size come from that table. This sample lists approximately 100,000 clones; about 70% were detected once. The ten top clones hold less than 2% of the sample.

Regarding this clone: Its antigen specificity is not known. Base qualities were left out, and no much larger clone turns up one base away.

The cohort comprised 550 to 700 healthy bone marrow donors. All cohort members were sampled while nominally healthy, although unrecorded immune exposures were likely present. The donor was CMV seronegative and was included in the group of over 300 seronegative cohort members. Each donor provided a peripheral blood sample, and peripheral blood mononuclear cells were used for TCR beta sequencing. Genomic DNA was extracted from the blood cell samples with the Qiagen DNeasy Blood Extraction Kit. The CDR3 starts with the cysteine, ends with the phenylalanine, and has 12 residues. Just the 36-base CDR3 DNA is kept, in frame starting at base 1. The germline V gene gives CDR1 as MRHNA and CDR2 as SNTAGT. V gives up 2 bases and J gives up 11 bases, and the segment between their germline ends measures 12 bases. What the authors observed across the whole study: In vitro tests confirmed that a few of the cytomegalovirus-associated TCR beta chains recognize cytomegalovirus antigens. A later genetic analysis associated a missense DCLRE1C variant with V-gene and J-gene trimming of TCR beta chains, and an independent cohort replicated the association. Correlated functional status among segregating V segments might reflect linkage disequilibrium, but an unknown experimental factor could not be ruled out. The 87-base-pair reads could not distinguish some IMGT-functional V segments, including TRBV6-2 and TRBV6-3, so those segments were excluded. A cluster of highly shared sequence variants was judged likely to represent a technical artifact of the sequencing pipeline. Broadly in line with IMGT annotations, most TCR beta V segments showed up in productive rearrangements about 87% or about 30% of the time in an earlier analysis of some 590 of the donors. A later analysis found that most CMV-associated TCR beta chains appeared HLA-restricted, with HLA associations seemingly driven largely by CMV exposure. A total of 150 to 200 TCR beta chains were listed by the study as associated with cytomegalovirus. In a later analysis, some 17,000 TCR beta sequences were associated with specific HLA alleles at a false discovery rate of 0.05. Assigning TCR associations to individual alleles was difficult when HLA alleles, especially DR and DQ, strongly co-occurred. The only immune exposure information available for the cohort was CMV serostatus. Across donors, most TCR sequences were observed very rarely, whereas some public TCRs were present in many individuals. Presence/absence analyses assumed roughly uniform sequencing depth across donors, an assumption that may not hold. Compared with the roughly 600-donor mean, donors in an Asian-associated ancestry cluster had fewer N-insertions in productive TCRs, according to a later genetic analysis. In a later analysis, HLA-associated TCR beta chains were found to be more clonally expanded and to have lower generation probabilities than equally common non-associated chains. A later analysis reported that several top co-occurrence clusters appeared linked to parvovirus B19, influenza, CMV and Epstein-Barr virus. A further reported finding was that TCR beta sequences accurately predicted the HLA-A and HLA-B alleles for most subjects in the first cohort. A later analysis found that TCR association rates varied across HLA loci, with DRB1 alleles showing the most associated TCRs and HLA-C alleles the fewest. According to the authors, the approach could potentially be generalized to other disease states and immunological phenotypes. HLA typing was unavailable for some donors at each locus, so association tests used only the typed subset. The classifier was reported to diagnose cytomegalovirus status with high specificity and sensitivity in both the original cohort and the validation cohort. Only TCR beta chains were sequenced in this cohort, and the absence of alpha or paired-chain data limited detectable features. Because counts were too low, some 17 rarely observed V segments, including chromosome 9 orphons, were left out of the earlier analysis of some 600 of the donors.

Input material: PBMCs. The receptor's source is a woman between 35 and 50 years old in good health and CMV-seronegative. The chain links TRBV6-4 with TRBJ1-2, with TRBD1 tentatively as D gene (5 bases match). The CDR3 here reads CASSDTPGLYTF. The DNA sequence is as follows: TGTGCCAGCAGTGACACCCCAGGGTTATACACCTTC.